The next 25 T cell receptor beta chains were all read from a single sample in a study of neoadjuvant anti-PD-1 for oral cavity cancer. Documented time point: after neoadjuvant nivolumab, at surgical resection. The protocol was immunoSEQ multiplex PCR, while the TCRdb copy is restricted to in-frame clones and leaves out a portion. The table records 9,300 or so clones, more than 70% of them present only once. The sequences come from PBMCs, collected after nivolumab (anti-PD-1) treatment. These receptors came from a person aged 35-80 years with oral cavity squamous cell carcinoma.

This chain connects TRBV6-1 to TRBJ2-3; possible D gene TRBD1, 6 bases. Germline assignment: CDR1 MNHNS and CDR2 SASEGT. This CDR3 comprises 15 residues. V lost 4 bases and J lost 1, with 12 bases in between. The CDR3 nucleotides are TGTGCCAGCAGTGTACAGGGTGGGCGCACAGATACGCAGTATTTT. Encoded protein: CASSVQGGRTDTQYF.

The chain joins TRBV10-3 to TRBJ2-7; no clear D gene. CDR3 length: 12 amino acids. V was trimmed by 3 bases and J by 3 bases, leaving 6 bases between them. Germline CDR1 and CDR2: ENHRY and SYGVKD. CDR3 DNA sequence: TGTGCCATCAGTGAATTTGACTACGAGCAGTACTTC. It specifies CAISEFDYEQYF.

V gene TRBV6-4 combines with J gene TRBJ2-7, with D possibly matching TRBD2 (5 bases). CDR1 MRHNA and CDR2 SNTAGT come from the germline V gene. The CDR3 consists of 21 residues. Trimming removed 2 bases at V and 4 bases at J, with 33 bases between. The CDR3 nucleotides read TGTGCCAGCAGTGACAGAGGGCGCGCGGATTTACTTACCACAATCCGGTACGAGCAGTACTTC. This encodes CASSDRGRADLLTTIRYEQYF.

The sample holds one count of this clone. The chain links TRBV29-1 to TRBJ2-1; 9 positions agree with TRBD1. Looked up from germline, CDR1 is SQVTM and CDR2 is ANQGSEA. The V segment lost 6 bases and the J segment 4 bases; nucleotides outside the gene matches: 4. The CDR3 has 13 amino acids. CDR3 nucleotides: TGCAGCGTCACCGGGACAGGGTACAATGAGCAGTTCTTC. This encodes CSVTGTGYNEQFF.

Comment on this clone: Germline is not matched at one junction end, which may reflect a read error. This chain connects TRBV6-6 to TRBJ2-4; D tentatively reads TRBD1 or TRBD2 (5 bases each). Germline CDR1 reads MNHNY; CDR2 reads SVGAGI (reference sequence). This CDR3 comprises 14 residues. The CDR3 loop reads CASSYWGAKNIQYF. The DNA for the CDR3 is TGTGCCAGCAGCTACTGGGGGGCCAAAAACATTCAGTACTTC.

The V call is TRBV7-2, the J call TRBJ2-3; D gene unclear. Looked up from germline, CDR1 is SGHTA and CDR2 is FQGNSA. The CDR3 covers 13 residues. Trimming took 1 base from V and 2 from J, leaving 4 bases between them. The CDR3 spells CASSLVFTDTQYF. The CDR3 coding sequence is TGTGCCAGCAGCTTAGTCTTCACAGATACGCAGTATTTT.

The chain combines TRBV4-1 with TRBJ1-2; D not resolved. This CDR3 contains 13 residues. V was clipped by 0 bases and J by 3 bases, with 5 bases between them. Germline V lookup: CDR1 MGHRA, CDR2 YSYEKL. CDR3 loop: CASSQEGYYGYTF. The DNA for the CDR3 is TGCGCCAGCAGCCAAGAAGGGTACTATGGCTACACCTTC.

The J gene is TRBJ2-1, the V gene TRBV14; no clear D gene. The CDR3 length is 15 residues. From germline, CDR1 is SGHDN and CDR2 FVKESK. V shed 6 bases and J shed 2 bases, with 14 bases lying between them. The CDR3 region is CASSPFMLTYNEQFF. DNA of the CDR3: TGTGCCAGCAGTCCGTTTATGTTGACCTACAATGAGCAGTTCTTC.

The chain joins TRBV2 to TRBJ1-5; 8 bases align to TRBD1. The CDR3 extends over 16 amino acids. Unmatched junction bases numbered 11, after V lost 8 bases and J lost 2 bases. Germline CDR1 is SNHLY and CDR2 is FYNNEI. The CDR3 nucleotides read TGTGCCAGCGGGGACAGGTCCTTACTGGGCAATCAGCCCCAGCATTTT. It encodes CASGDRSLLGNQPQHF.

This clone was seen a single time. The J gene is TRBJ2-2, the V gene TRBV28; unclear D gene. The CDR3 spans 10 residues. CDR1 is MDHEN and CDR2 is SYDVKM in the germline V gene. V lost 3 bases to trimming and J lost 13 bases, with 6 bases between them. The CDR3 protein is CASSFRALFF. The CDR3 region has the DNA TGTGCCAGCAGTTTCCGGGCGCTGTTTTTT.

The gene calls are TRBV9 and TRBJ2-7; TRBD2 aligns across 11 bases. V lost 2 bases, J lost 7 bases, and 5 bases stayed unmatched. There are 14 residues in the CDR3. Germline lookup yields CDR1 SGDLS and CDR2 YYNGEE. The CDR3 is CASSVSGRAGEQYF. The CDR3 DNA follows: TGTGCCAGCAGCGTTAGCGGGAGGGCTGGAGAGCAGTACTTC. Full variable domain (missing parts from reference TRBV9 and TRBJ2-7): DSGVTQTPKHLITATGQRVTLRCSPRSGDLSVYWYQQSLDQGLQFLIQYYNGEERAKGNILERFSAQQFPDLHSELNLSSLELGDSALYFCASSVSGRAGEQYFGPGTRLTVT.

This clone was counted only a few times. The genes are TRBV27 and TRBJ2-2; tentative D call: TRBD2 (5 bases). CDR3 length: 15 residues. With 2 bases removed from V and 4 bases from J, the gap between germline ends came to 11 bases. The germline CDR1 and CDR2 sequences are MNHEY and SMNVEV (reference sequence). The CDR3 reads CASSLEGRLTGELFF. The CDR3 DNA reads as TGTGCCAGCAGTTTAGAGGGTCGTCTCACCGGGGAGCTGTTTTTT.

The chain carries TRBV4-2 and TRBJ1-1; the D gene is possibly TRBD1 (6 bases). The CDR3 is 14 amino acids. The ends were cut back, 2 bases at V and 1 base at J, with 8 bases in the middle. Germline lookup yields CDR1 LGHNA and CDR2 YNFKEQ. The CDR3: CASSQTTGNTEAFF. CDR3 nucleotide sequence: TGTGCCAGCAGCCAAACGACAGGGAACACTGAAGCTTTCTTT.

This sequence joins TRBV4-1 and TRBJ1-4, with D hard to call. Germline CDR1 reads MGHRA; CDR2 reads YSYEKL. Deletions cut 4 bases from V and 0 bases from J, with 15 bases between. CDR3 length equals 17 residues. Here the CDR3 DNA reads TGCGCCAGCAGCCCCCGCGAGCGGACCTCAACTAATGAAAAACTGTTTTTT. Encoded protein: CASSPRERTSTNEKLFF.

This clone was counted between two and nine times. The chain carries TRBV6-5 and TRBJ1-2; D is unresolved. The CDR3 extends over 14 amino acids. Germline lookup yields CDR1 MNHEY and CDR2 SVGAGI. V lost 0 bases to trimming and J lost 7 bases, with 12 bases between them. In nucleotides, the CDR3 is TGTGCCAGCAGTTACTCGAGAGCACCAGTTGGCTACACCTTC. Translation gives CASSYSRAPVGYTF.

The chain carries TRBV5-6 and TRBJ2-7; TRBD1 agrees at 10 bases. This CDR3 has 18 residues. Germline values: CDR1 SGHDT, CDR2 YYEEEE. With 4 bases clipped from V and 9 bases from J, the junction kept 22 bases outside the gene matches. The CDR3 DNA reads as TGTGCCAGCAGCCCTGGGACAGGGGCCACTAGGACTCAGTTCGTGCAGTACTTC. Translated: CASSPGTGATRTQFVQYF.

The chain carries TRBV5-1 and TRBJ1-1; TRBD1 might be the D (5 bases). The CDR3 loop spans 15 amino acids. The germline V gene has CDR1 SGHRS and CDR2 YFSETQ. The V gene lost 4 bases and the J gene lost 4 bases, with 17 bases spanning the gap. CDR3: CASSGGDLGGTEAFF. CDR3 nucleotide sequence: TGCGCCAGCAGCGGAGGGGACTTGGGGGGCACTGAAGCTTTCTTT.

The V and J genes are TRBV9 and TRBJ2-3; D is unresolved. Germline V CDR1 and CDR2: SGDLS, YYNGEE. The CDR3 runs 12 residues. Between the trimmed V and J ends, which lost 4 bases and 6 bases, there was a span of 9 bases. The CDR3 is CASSPRVDTQYF. The CDR3 DNA reads as TGTGCCAGCAGCCCCCGCGTGGATACGCAGTATTTT.

The V and J genes are TRBV5-5 and TRBJ1-1; D is possibly TRBD1 (6 bases). V was pared by 2 bases and J by 3 bases, with 17 bases between. The V gene's germline CDR1 is SGHKS and CDR2 YYEKEE (reference sequence). The CDR3 is 16 amino acids. The CDR3 nucleotides are TGTGCCAGCAGCTTCCCCTCGGGGGGCAAGTACACTGAAGCTTTCTTT. Protein sequence: CASSFPSGGKYTEAFF.

The chain carries TRBV6-5 and TRBJ2-6; D is uncertain. Deletions cut 5 bases from V and 2 bases from J, with 7 bases between. There are 14 residues in the CDR3. Germline-derived CDR1 and CDR2 are MNHEY and SVGAGI. The CDR3 DNA reads as TGTGCCAGCAGTATTTCGGCTGGGGCCAACGTCCTGACTTTC. Amino acids: CASSISAGANVLTF.

This chain uses TRBV11-2 with TRBJ2-2, with 11 bases lining up with TRBD2. V was clipped by 5 bases and J by 6 bases; unmatched bases: 5. There are 15 residues in the CDR3. Germline lookup yields CDR1 SGHAT and CDR2 FQNNGV. The CDR3 reads CASSHSGGAPGELFF. In DNA form, the CDR3 reads TGTGCCAGCAGCCATAGCGGGGGGGCCCCCGGGGAGCTGTTTTTT.

The V and J genes are TRBV7-6 and TRBJ2-5; 8 positions match TRBD2. V was clipped by 0 bases and J by 5 bases; unmatched bases: 5. The CDR3 is 15 residues long. CDR1 SGHVS and CDR2 FNYEAQ come from the germline V gene. DNA of the CDR3: TGTGCCAGCAGCTTAGCTGCTAGCGGGCCCGAGACCCAGTACTTC. It translates to CASSLAASGPETQYF.

This clone was seen a few times. This chain links TRBV7-3 with TRBJ1-1, with D perhaps matching TRBD1 (6 bases). Germline CDR1 is SGHTA and CDR2 is FQGTGA. Trimming left V 1 base short and J 5 bases short, with 8 bases between. This CDR3 has 13 residues. The DNA of the CDR3 is TGTGCCAGCAGCTTAAACAGGGCGACTGAAGCTTTCTTT. Translating it yields CASSLNRATEAFF.

The chain carries TRBV5-5 and TRBJ1-2, with D hard to call. The V and J ends lost 2 bases and 0 bases respectively, with 11 bases between them. The CDR3 is made up of 15 amino acids. The germline V gene encodes CDR1 SGHKS and CDR2 YYEKEE (reference sequence). The CDR3 sequence is CASSFGADANYGYTF. In DNA form, the CDR3 reads TGTGCCAGCAGCTTCGGTGCGGATGCTAACTATGGCTACACCTTC.

The rearrangement uses TRBV5-1 and TRBJ1-3; D unresolved. Germline values: CDR1 SGHRS, CDR2 YFSETQ. This CDR3 contains 16 residues. Trimming shortened V by 0 bases and J by 1 base, and 11 bases separated the two germline ends. CDR3 region: CASSLGPGGSGNTIYF. The CDR3 nucleotides are TGCGCCAGCAGCTTGGGACCTGGCGGGTCTGGAAACACCATATATTTT.